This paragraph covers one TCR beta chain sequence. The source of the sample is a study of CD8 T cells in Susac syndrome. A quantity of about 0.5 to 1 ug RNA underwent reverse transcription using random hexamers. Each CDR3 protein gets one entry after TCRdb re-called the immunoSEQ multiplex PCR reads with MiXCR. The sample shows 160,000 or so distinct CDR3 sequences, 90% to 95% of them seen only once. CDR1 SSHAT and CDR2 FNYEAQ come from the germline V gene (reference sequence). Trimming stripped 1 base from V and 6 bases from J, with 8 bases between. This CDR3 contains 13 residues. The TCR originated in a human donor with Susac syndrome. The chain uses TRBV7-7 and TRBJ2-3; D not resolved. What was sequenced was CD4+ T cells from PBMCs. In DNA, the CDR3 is TGTGCCAGCAGCTTAGGGTGGCGTGATACGCAGTATTTT. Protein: CASSLGWRDTQYF.